This TCR beta chain appears in the sequencing data of a study of T cell responses to AZD1222 COVID-19 vaccine (dated by TCRdb to the early 2020s). About the study as a whole: TCR sequencing was performed for approximately 240 trial participants, of whom about 210 were given two doses of AZD1222 and some 26 were given two doses of MenACWY control vaccine. Trial participants were enrolled into age subgroups of 18-55, 56-69 and 70-plus years, which contained about 160, 30 and 59 TCR-sequenced participants, respectively. Study-wide findings and limitations: The 56-69-year group was small, and its depth increase did not reach significance, likely because of low power. Most participants were white British and females outnumbered males, and the authors suggested that clonal diversity may have been underestimated. Spike-specific TCR breadth and depth rose significantly after two AZD1222 doses compared with day 0 and with MenACWY recipients. Reportedly, close to half of the unique spike-specific TCRs recognized epitopes lying outside the regions that are mutated in the B.1.351 and B.1.1.7 variants. No day 14 peak-response samples were available, so repertoires were characterized only after the peak T cell response. Conclusions about previously exposed vaccinees were limited because only six AZD1222 recipients were SARS-CoV-2 seropositive at baseline. CD4 TCRs associated with the vaccine covered the entire spike protein, and the dominant responses were in regions 160-218 and 743-854.

The CDR3 regions of human TCRbeta chains were subjected to immunosequencing. Per the original workflow: Repertoire TCRs were matched against a reference library of SARS-CoV-2-specific TCRs generated with the MIRA antigen-specificity platform. Breadth meant the fraction of unique TCRs that were SARS-CoV-2-associated, whereas depth meant the fraction of total T cells that were SARS-CoV-2-associated. Using the MIRA data, each spike-specific TCR was assigned both to the spike region to which the TCR was reactive and to a CD4 or CD8 class. Log10-transformed breadth and depth values were compared by one-way ANOVA with Sidak's multiple comparisons tests. As stored in TCRdb, this immuneACCESS dataset retains in-frame rearrangements with V and J assigned. A fraction of the clones does not appear; measured against another copy, unresolved V genes explain less than half of the discrepancy, and the remainder lacks a known reason. Clone size and the V and J calls come from that table; the DNA yielded D and trimming. For this sample the table gives more than 100,000 clones, of which about 93% were detected only once. The top ten clones comprise approximately 5.1% of the sample.

Sample time point, as interpreted from the label and publication: about 28 days (+/-7) after the second vaccine dose. AZD1222 recipients given second doses at about 4 weeks or at about 12 weeks were pooled, since spike-specific TCR depth and breadth were not found to differ between the two schedules. Vaccinee samples came from UK trials COV001 and COV002, including a single-blind randomized controlled phase 2/3 trial of AZD1222 (ChAdOx1 nCoV-19) in healthy adults. Trial participant PBMC samples were collected at day 0 and day 28 after the second dose for TCRbeta chain sequencing. Worth noting for this clone: The specificity of this receptor is unknown. The record has no base qualities; no much larger clone is one base away.

Specimen: peripheral blood, collected 28 days after the second AZD1222 dose. This sequence originates from an adult who received the AZD1222 COVID-19 vaccine.

The CDR3 protein sequence reads: CAILSGTGPYEQYF. The nucleotide sequence is TGTGCCATCCTATCGGGGACAGGGCCCTACGAGCAGTACTTC. The chain couples TRBV10-3 to TRBJ2-7; TRBD1 fits 9 bases in the junction. CDR1 and CDR2 were assigned from the germline V gene as ENHRY and SYGVKD. The CDR3 holds 14 amino acids from the cysteine to the phenylalanine. The sequence is cut down to CDR3 DNA, 42 bases in frame from base 1. At the junction V is shortened by 8 bases and J by 2 bases; bases outside the gene matches: 7.